This T cell receptor beta chain was recorded in a study of healthy donors' naive CD4 and CD8 T cells. This clonotype appeared once. Its antigen remains unidentified. The CDR3 contains 16 residues. Germline V gene data show CDR1 as MNHEY and CDR2 as SVGEGT. Trimming removed 2 bases at V and 1 base at J, with 15 bases between. Study-level findings and limits: Positive CDR3 charge linked to CD4+ cells, negative to CD8+ cells.

Starting from 500 ng of total RNA, TCR libraries were made with linear amplification. TCRdb redid the calling of the reads with MiXCR, one entry per CDR3 protein. This sample has 150,000 to 200,000 distinct CDR3 sequences, with about 76% found just once. Naive CD4+ cells were sorted as CD4+CD8-CD45RO-CD45RA+; naive CD8+ as CD8+CD4-CD45RA+CD27bright. The chain links TRBV6-2 or TRBV6-3 to TRBJ2-7; D possibly uses TRBD1 or TRBD2 (5 bases each). The sequence was obtained from a pool of human donors in good health; the sample pools cells from several healthy donors. The sample consisted of naive CD4+ and CD8+ T cells sorted from blood, pooled from several donors. The CDR3 is CASSYRIRDASYEQYF. The CDR3 DNA reads as TGTGCCAGCAGTTACCGTATCCGGGACGCATCCTACGAGCAGTACTTC.